This record concerns one T cell receptor (beta chain) sequence. The data derive from a study of blood T cell repertoires in COVID-19. Whole-study context: Donors in the United States, Italy and Spain gave samples during acute or convalescent COVID-19. T cells, B-cell-depleted T cells, or PBMCs provided the cDNA or gDNA that served as material.

The CDR3 is made up of 18 amino acids. J lost 4 bases, V lost 1 base, and 7 bases had no gene match. Germline CDR1 SGHAT, CDR2 FQNNGV. In the original workflow: Cell counts per sample came from amplifying reference gene primers. The method was immunoSEQ multiplex PCR; TCRdb's version includes in-frame clones alone and lacks a portion of them. Clone size and the V and J calls come from that table; the DNA yielded D and trimming. Of 270,000 or so clones listed, around 90% are singletons. The chain employs TRBV11-2 and TRBJ2-3; 14 bases are a match to TRBD2. The clonotype originates from a woman aged 40 to 55 who had recovered from COVID-19. Input material: peripheral blood. The CDR3: CASSLAYGTSGRADTQYF. CDR3 in DNA: TGTGCCAGCAGCTTAGCTTACGGGACTAGCGGGAGAGCAGATACGCAGTATTTT.